A single sample is the source of the 6 T cell receptor beta chains below, sequenced in a study of beta chain features in type 1 diabetes. Of the isolated RNA, all was reverse transcribed, and so the sequenced material was expressed TCRB transcripts. Assay: immunoSEQ multiplex PCR; the TCRdb copy retains only in-frame clones and omits some. The repertoire has 150,000 to 190,000 clones, 8.1% of them found once; the top ten carry 0.55% to 0.75%. Sequencing was carried out using central memory CD4+ T cells from blood. All receptors come from a man younger than 30 in good health.

This clone occurred a few times. This chain links TRBV9 with TRBJ2-6, with 7 bases identical to TRBD2. In germline, CDR1 is SGDLS, CDR2 YYNGEE. The CDR3 consists of 16 residues. J gave up 2 bases and V 0 bases, and 2 bases lay outside the gene matches. CDR3 sequence (DNA): TGTGCCAGCAGCGTAGGAGGGAGGGCTGGGGCCAACGTCCTGACTTTC. Translated: CASSVGGRAGANVLTF.

This clone was counted at least ten times. The V gene is TRBV25-1, the J gene TRBJ2-6, with D perhaps TRBD2 (5 bases). Looked up from germline, CDR1 is MGHDK and CDR2 is SYGVNS. V gave up 8 bases and J gave up 0 bases, with 5 bases separating them. The CDR3 covers 13 residues. The CDR3 sequence is CASGSSGANVLTF. As DNA, the CDR3 is TGTGCCAGCGGGAGCTCTGGGGCCAACGTCCTGACTTTC.

As DNA, the CDR3 is TGTGCCAGCTCGCCCAAGACAGGTCCGCAAGTTCTAGTTGGCTATGGCTACACCTTC. It yields the protein CASSPKTGPQVLVGYGYTF. The chain uses TRBV18 and TRBJ1-2; tentative D call: TRBD1 (6 bases). The CDR3 loop spans 19 amino acids. V shed 6 bases and J shed 4 bases, with 30 bases lying between them. Germline values: CDR1 KGHSH, CDR2 LQKENI.

This clone was counted only a few times. The gene calls are TRBV28 and TRBJ1-4; D remains ambiguous. The CDR3 has 16 residues. Germline V gene data show CDR1 as MDHEN and CDR2 as SYDVKM. The V end was cut by 5 bases, the J end by 0 bases, with 13 bases between. The DNA of the CDR3 is TGTGCCAGCAGTGGCCCAGGCGATTCAACTAATGAAAAACTGTTTTTT. It is translated as CASSGPGDSTNEKLFF. The variable domain in full, completed from reference TRBV28 and TRBJ1-4, reads DVKVTQSSRYLVKRTGEKVFLECVQDMDHENMFWYRQDPGLGLRLIYFSYDVKMKEKGDIPEGYSVSREKKERFSLILESASTNQTSMYLCASSGPGDSTNEKLFFGSGTQLSVL.

This clone was counted a few times. V is TRBV2 and J is TRBJ2-5; 13 bases line up with TRBD2. The J segment lost 3 bases and the V segment lost 4 bases, leaving 5 bases of the junction unmatched. This CDR3 region has 16 residues. The V gene's germline CDR1 is SNHLY and CDR2 FYNNEI. CDR3: CASSGGLAGAKETQYF. For the CDR3, the DNA is TGTGCCAGCAGTGGAGGACTAGCGGGGGCCAAAGAGACCCAGTACTTC.

This clone showed up just a few times. The chain has TRBV6-1 and TRBJ2-3; TRBD1 aligns across 9 bases. The CDR3 is 15 amino acids. The trim removed 4 bases at V and 3 bases at J, leaving 5 bases unmatched. Germline V gene lookup returns CDR1 MNHNS and CDR2 SASEGT. The DNA for the CDR3 is TGTGCCAGCAGTGCGGGGACAGGGATAACAGATACGCAGTATTTT. This encodes CASSAGTGITDTQYF.